The 24 T cell receptor beta chains below come from one sample, sequenced in a study of T cell responses to AZD1222 COVID-19 vaccine. Generated by immunoSEQ multiplex PCR, the TCRdb table keeps only in-frame clones and is missing some. Among approximately 91,000 clones, around nine tenths were seen once, and the ten largest hold 13%. Sequenced here: peripheral blood, sampled on day 0 of AZD1222 vaccination. The receptors derive from an adult in good health.

The J gene is TRBJ1-3, the V gene TRBV9, with TRBD1 matching 7 bases. Germline V gene lookup returns CDR1 SGDLS and CDR2 YYNGEE. With V trimmed by 0 bases and J by 3 bases, 6 bases remained unmatched. The CDR3 length is 16 residues. In DNA form, the CDR3 reads TGTGCCAGCAGCGTAGGGCAAGGGACAGATGGAAACACCATATATTTT. Translation: CASSVGQGTDGNTIYF.

The V gene is TRBV6-5, the J gene TRBJ2-5; 9 nucleotides agree with TRBD1. CDR3 length: 14 residues. J was trimmed by 7 bases and V by 5 bases; bases with no gene match: 8. Germline V gene data show CDR1 as MNHEY and CDR2 as SVGAGI. DNA of the CDR3: TGTGCCAGCAGTCTAAAGGACAGGGGTGGGACCCAGTACTTC. This gives the protein CASSLKDRGGTQYF.

This CDR3 is CASSLVAGGSGEQYF. The CDR3 DNA follows: TGCGCCAGCAGCTTGGTGGCCGGCGGGTCGGGGGAGCAGTACTTC. The chain joins TRBV5-1 to TRBJ2-7; possibly TRBD2 for D (5 bases). V lost 0 bases and J lost 7, with 17 bases in between. This CDR3 is 15 amino acids long. In germline, CDR1 is SGHRS, CDR2 YFSETQ.

V usage is TRBV2 and J usage is TRBJ1-1; D is ambiguous. Germline V gene lookup returns CDR1 SNHLY and CDR2 FYNNEI. V lost 6 bases and J 5 bases, leaving 10 bases between the germline ends. The CDR3 extends over 12 amino acids. CDR3 nucleotides: TGTGCCAGCAGATCGGAGAGGACTGAAGCTTTCTTT. It yields the protein CASRSERTEAFF.

The chain uses TRBV14 and TRBJ2-7; D unclear. Trimming removed 0 bases at V and 0 bases at J, with 6 bases between. Germline V gene data show CDR1 as SGHDN and CDR2 as FVKESK. The CDR3 totals 14 residues. CDR3 residues: CASSQDPSSYEQYF. In DNA, the CDR3 is TGTGCCAGCAGCCAAGATCCCAGCTCCTACGAGCAGTACTTC.

The CDR3, as DNA: TGTGCCAGCAGCCTCGAACTAGGACCGCCGAACACCGGGGAGCTGTTTTTT. Its protein product is CASSLELGPPNTGELFF. This chain joins TRBV11-3 and TRBJ2-2; D possibly corresponds to TRBD2 (5 bases). From germline, CDR1 is SGHNT and CDR2 YENEEA. Trimming cost V 5 bases and J 0 bases, with 16 bases left between them. The CDR3 length is 17 residues.

The chain employs TRBV5-5 and TRBJ2-7; D call uncertain. Germline loops: CDR1 SGHKS, CDR2 YYEKEE (reference sequence). Trimming took off 4 bases at V and 2 bases at J, with 10 bases between the two ends. The length of the CDR3 is 13 residues. As DNA, the CDR3 is TGTGCCAGCAGCCAGCTTGGGCCCTACGAGCAGTACTTC. Translation: CASSQLGPYEQYF.

The chain is built from TRBV11-2 and TRBJ2-7, with D maybe TRBD2 (5 bases). The V end lost 2 bases, the J end lost 6 bases, and 20 bases lay between the germline ends. The CDR3 has 16 residues. Germline V gene sequence: CDR1 SGHAT, CDR2 FQNNGV. The CDR3 sequence is CASSLTTASVGGEQYF. CDR3 nucleotide sequence: TGTGCCAGCAGCTTAACGACGGCCTCAGTCGGAGGCGAGCAGTACTTC.

In its sample, this clone was seen once. The J gene is TRBJ2-2, the V gene TRBV6-5; D is unclear. V was shortened by 4 bases and J by 1 base, with 13 bases between the two germline ends. Germline V gene data show CDR1 as MNHEY and CDR2 as SVGAGI. The CDR3 sequence is 16 residues long. CDR3 region: CASSSLGLGNTGELFF. DNA of the CDR3: TGTGCCAGCAGTTCCCTAGGCCTGGGGAACACCGGGGAGCTGTTTTTT.

The chain is built from TRBV5-5 and TRBJ1-6; no definite D call. V lost 4 bases and J 4 bases, leaving 12 bases between the germline ends. Germline V gene data show CDR1 as SGHKS and CDR2 as YYEKEE (reference sequence). The CDR3 has 15 residues. CDR3 bases: TGTGCCAGCAGCCGCGGTAACTCTTATAATTCACCCCTCCACTTT. Translating it yields CASSRGNSYNSPLHF.

This clone was counted a single time. The J gene is TRBJ2-7, the V gene TRBV27; D might be TRBD2 (6 bases). V lost 1 base and J lost 2, with 12 bases in between. This CDR3 is 15 amino acids long. Germline V CDR1 and CDR2: MNHEY, SMNVEV (reference sequence). CDR3 residues: CASSLFTTRTYEQYF. DNA of the CDR3: TGTGCCAGCAGTTTATTTACGACTAGAACCTACGAGCAGTACTTC.

The chain recombines TRBV28 with TRBJ1-1, with 9 bases lining up with TRBD1. The V gene's germline CDR1 is MDHEN and CDR2 SYDVKM. J gave up 2 bases and V 7 bases, and 5 bases lay outside the gene matches. This CDR3 spans 14 amino acids. This CDR3 reads CASTLTGGNTEAFF. CDR3 nucleotide sequence: TGTGCCAGCACCTTAACAGGGGGCAACACTGAAGCTTTCTTT.

The chain joins TRBV11-2 to TRBJ1-3; perhaps TRBD1 as D (6 bases). The germline V gene encodes CDR1 SGHAT and CDR2 FQNNGV. The CDR3 is 15 residues long. V lost 1 base and J lost 4, with 11 bases in between. CDR3: CASSLAGAGGNTIYF. CDR3 nucleotides: TGTGCCAGCAGCTTAGCGGGGGCGGGAGGAAACACCATATATTTT.

This clone has only one observation. V usage is TRBV6-5 and J usage is TRBJ2-1; D is ambiguous. Germline V gene data show CDR1 as MNHEY and CDR2 as SVGAGI. V was pared by 7 bases and J by 7 bases, with 11 bases between. This CDR3 has 12 residues. The DNA for the CDR3 is TGTGCCAGCACCTCATTGGGAAATGAGCAGTTCTTC. It encodes CASTSLGNEQFF.

The V call is TRBV7-3, the J call TRBJ2-3; 9 bases line up with TRBD1. The V gene end was trimmed by 5 bases and the J gene end by 1 base; junction bases not matched to a gene: 4. This CDR3 is 15 amino acids long. CDR1 is SGHTA, CDR2 FQGTGA, per germline. CDR3 sequence: CASSPDRGRTDTQYF. The CDR3, as DNA: TGTGCCAGCAGCCCGGACAGGGGACGCACAGATACGCAGTATTTT.

The chain couples TRBV6-2 or TRBV6-3 to TRBJ2-1, with 13 bases that match TRBD2. The CDR3 has 19 residues. V trimming: 2 bases; J trimming: 3 bases; junction bases outside the gene matches: 10. From germline, CDR1 is MNHEY and CDR2 SVGEGT. CDR3 region: CASSYTLAGGLLGYNEQFF. CDR3 bases: TGTGCCAGCAGTTACACACTAGCGGGGGGGCTGTTGGGCTACAATGAGCAGTTCTTC.

The chain couples TRBV27 to TRBJ1-4; 10 nucleotides align to TRBD1. V was pared by 1 base and J by 6 bases, with 2 bases of the junction left unmatched. Germline V gene lookup returns CDR1 MNHEY and CDR2 SMNVEV (reference sequence). CDR3 length: 15 residues. CDR3 in amino acids: CASSLLGTGDEKLFF. Here the CDR3 DNA reads TGTGCCAGCAGTTTATTGGGGACAGGGGATGAAAAACTGTTTTTT. Filled out from reference TRBV27 and TRBJ1-4, the complete variable domain reads EAQVTQNPRYLITVTGKKLTVTCSQNMNHEYMSWYRQDPGLGLRQIYYSMNVEVTDKGDVPEGYKVSRKEKRNFPLILESPSPNQTSLYFCASSLLGTGDEKLFFGSGTQLSVL.

This chain links TRBV3-1 (or the pseudogene TRBV3-2) with TRBJ1-5; D not certain. In germline, CDR1 is LGHDT, CDR2 YNNKEL (reference sequence). CDR3 length: 14 residues. V was cut by 5 bases and J by 7 bases, with 15 bases left in between. The CDR3 DNA is TGTGCCAGCAGCACCGGACCCACAGAGCAGCCCCAGCATTTT. This gives the protein CASSTGPTEQPQHF.

The chain links TRBV18 to TRBJ2-5; 13 bases map to TRBD2. Germline trimming cut 0 bases from V and 5 bases from J; bases unmatched to any gene: 9. The length of the CDR3 is 18 residues. Germline CDR1 reads KGHSH; CDR2 reads LQKENI. CDR3 amino acids: CASSPPGTSGDPRETQYF. For the CDR3, the DNA is TGTGCCAGCTCACCACCCGGGACTAGCGGGGACCCTCGGGAGACCCAGTACTTC.

The rearrangement links TRBV6-5 to TRBJ2-7; D is ambiguous. The CDR3 covers 14 residues. CDR1 is MNHEY, CDR2 SVGAGI, per germline. Trimming took off 2 bases at V and 6 bases at J, with 14 bases between the two ends. The DNA of the CDR3 is TGTGCCAGCAGTTACCGCCGGCAGAGTGTCGAGCAGTACTTC. Residues: CASSYRRQSVEQYF.

The V gene is TRBV5-1, the J gene TRBJ2-7; D not resolved. Germline CDR1 is SGHRS and CDR2 is YFSETQ. Deletions cut 4 bases from V and 6 bases from J, with 23 bases between. This CDR3 region has 16 residues. In nucleotides, the CDR3 is TGCGCCAGCAGCGTAGGATCAACTACCACTTCACGCGAGCAGTACTTC. Translating gives CASSVGSTTTSREQYF.

The chain uses TRBV7-9 and TRBJ2-7; 7 nucleotides line up with TRBD2. The ends lost 5 bases at V and 6 bases at J; junction bases unmatched: 16. This CDR3 is 16 amino acids long. Germline V gene data show CDR1 as SEHNR and CDR2 as FQNEAQ (reference sequence). The CDR3 here is CASSLPSGGTVGEQYF. The CDR3 DNA sequence: TGTGCCAGCAGCCTACCCTCGGGGGGAACAGTAGGCGAGCAGTACTTC.

This chain uses TRBV27 with TRBJ2-7, with 7 bases aligning to TRBD1. Germline V lookup: CDR1 MNHEY, CDR2 SMNVEV (reference sequence). The ends lost 5 bases at V and 2 bases at J; junction bases unmatched: 6. The CDR3 has 14 residues. CDR3 sequence reads: CASSLRDSAYEQYF. In DNA form, the CDR3 reads TGTGCCAGCAGTCTCCGGGACAGCGCCTACGAGCAGTACTTC.

The chain uses TRBV9 and TRBJ2-1, with 14 bases that match TRBD2. Germline V gene lookup returns CDR1 SGDLS and CDR2 YYNGEE. After removal of 3 bases from V and 6 bases from J, the junction contained 5 bases not matched to a gene. The CDR3 length is 16 residues. CDR3 nucleotides: TGTGCCAGCAGCGACTCCGGACTAGCGGGGGGCAATGAGCAGTTCTTC. It translates to CASSDSGLAGGNEQFF.